The rows below give T cell receptor beta chains drawn from one sample of a study of tumor-infiltrating lymphocytes in primary liver carcinoma. Via MiXCR, TCRdb re-called the multiplex PCR reads, giving one row per CDR3 protein. The table has 150,000 to 200,000 distinct CDR3 sequences, approximately 80% seen once. The sequencing input was tumor tissue from primary liver carcinoma. The source is a man aged 40-49 years with primary liver carcinoma and hepatitis B virus infection. CDR3s include the opening cysteine and the closing phenylalanine or tryptophan. Each record gives: V gene, clone size, J gene, D gene, CDR3 DNA, CDR3 protein. D genes are given only for firm matches. Some rows mark clone size as missing; the rest say once, few, many or name a class of expanded clone.

V gene: TRBV11-3; clone size: -; J gene: TRBJ2-7; D gene: TRBD1; CDR3 DNA: TGTGTCAGCAGCGTGGGACAGTCCTACGAGAAGGACTTC; CDR3 protein: CVSSVGQSYEKDF
V gene: TRBV10-2; clone size: -; J gene: TRBJ2-5; D gene: -; CDR3 DNA: TGCGCCAGCAGTGATACCATGGCGGAGACCTACTACTTC; CDR3 protein: CASSDTMAETYYF
V gene: TRBV5-6; clone size: many; J gene: TRBJ2-5; D gene: TRBD1; CDR3 DNA: TGTGCCAGCAGCACAGGACAGGGGCAAGAGACCCAGTACTTC; CDR3 protein: CASSTGQGQETQYF
V gene: TRBV28; clone size: -; J gene: TRBJ2-1; D gene: -; CDR3 DNA: TGTGCCAGCAACCTAGCGTCCTCCTACAATGAGCAGTCCTTC; CDR3 protein: CASNLASSYNEQSF
V gene: TRBV11-2; clone size: -; J gene: TRBJ2-1; D gene: -; CDR3 DNA: TGTGCCGGCGGCTCAAAATTATACAATGAGCAGTTCTTC; CDR3 protein: CAGGSKLYNEQFF
V gene: TRBV11-1; clone size: -; J gene: TRBJ2-4; D gene: TRBD2; CDR3 DNA: TGTGCCAGCAGCTATCTCGGGACTAGCGCGACTAAAAACATTCAGTACTTC; CDR3 protein: CASSYLGTSATKNIQYF
V gene: TRBV11-1; clone size: -; J gene: TRBJ2-7; D gene: -; CDR3 DNA: TGTGTCAGCAGGGGAAAGCGATCCAAGGAGCAGTACTTC; CDR3 protein: CVSRGKRSKEQYF
V gene: TRBV14; clone size: -; J gene: TRBJ2-3; D gene: -; CDR3 DNA: TGTGCCAGCAGCCAATACGGCGAAGATACGCAATATTTT; CDR3 protein: CASSQYGEDTQYF
V gene: TRBV5-5; clone size: -; J gene: TRBJ1-3; D gene: -; CDR3 DNA: TGTGCCAGTAGCGTCACAGGGCCCGGAAAGACCATATATTTT; CDR3 protein: CASSVTGPGKTIYF
V gene: TRBV29-1; clone size: -; J gene: TRBJ2-2; D gene: -; CDR3 DNA: TGCATTGTTGCAAAGGGGACCGGGGAGCTGTTTTTT; CDR3 protein: CIVAKGTGELFF
V gene: TRBV29-1; clone size: -; J gene: TRBJ2-7; D gene: -; CDR3 DNA: TGCAGCTCCATGACACCTGGGACCGGTACTCCCTACGAGCAGTACTTC; CDR3 protein: CSSMTPGTGTPYEQYF
V gene: TRBV7-9; clone size: once; J gene: TRBJ1-1; D gene: TRBD1; CDR3 DNA: TGTGTCAGCAGCTTGACAGGGGACACTGGAGCTTTCTTT; CDR3 protein: CVSSLTGDTGAFF
V gene: TRBV5-5; clone size: -; J gene: TRBJ1-3; D gene: -; CDR3 DNA: TGTGTCAGCAGCTTTTATATCTCTGGAAACACCATATATTTT; CDR3 protein: CVSSFYISGNTIYF
V gene: TRBV5-1; clone size: -; J gene: TRBJ2-3; D gene: TRBD2; CDR3 DNA: TGCGCCAGCAGCTATTTGGGGGTTGGACTAGCGGGAGAAGGCACCGATACGCAGTATTTT; CDR3 protein: CASSYLGVGLAGEGTDTQYF
V gene: TRBV28; clone size: -; J gene: TRBJ2-7; D gene: -; CDR3 DNA: TGTGCCAGCAGCTTCCAGGTAAACTCCTACGAGCAGAACTTC; CDR3 protein: CASSFQVNSYEQNF
V gene: TRBV29-1; clone size: -; J gene: TRBJ2-7; D gene: TRBD2; CDR3 DNA: TGTAGCGTTGGACTAGCGGGAGGGTTCTATAATGAGCAGTACTTC; CDR3 protein: CSVGLAGGFYNEQYF
V gene: TRBV11-2; clone size: once; J gene: TRBJ1-1; D gene: -; CDR3 DNA: TGTGCCAGCAGGTTAGATCGGGACACGCCTGGTGAAGCTTTCTTT; CDR3 protein: CASRLDRDTPGEAFF
V gene: TRBV6-1; clone size: -; J gene: TRBJ2-2; D gene: TRBD2; CDR3 DNA: TGTGCCAGCAGGAGCGGGAGGGCCGATGGCGGGGAGCTATTATTT; CDR3 protein: CASRSGRADGGELLF
V gene: TRBV4-1; clone size: -; J gene: TRBJ2-7; D gene: TRBD2; CDR3 DNA: TGCGCCAGCGGCCAAGAGAGGACTAGCGGGAGTGTTTACGAGCAGTACTTC; CDR3 protein: CASGQERTSGSVYEQYF
V gene: TRBV6-1; clone size: -; J gene: TRBJ2-7; D gene: -; CDR3 DNA: TGTGCCATCAATGTTGGGACGGTGGGCTCCTACGAGCAGTACTTC; CDR3 protein: CAINVGTVGSYEQYF
V gene: TRBV14; clone size: few; J gene: TRBJ2-1; D gene: -; CDR3 DNA: TGTGCCAGCAATGCCGTAGCGAGATGGGTAAACAATGAGCAGTTCTTT; CDR3 protein: CASNAVARWVNNEQFF
V gene: TRBV4-3; clone size: -; J gene: TRBJ2-7; D gene: TRBD1; CDR3 DNA: TGTGCCAGCAGTCAAGAAGCACCCGGGACAGCGCGGTACGAGCAATACTTC; CDR3 protein: CASSQEAPGTARYEQYF
V gene: TRBV6-2/TRBV6-3; clone size: -; J gene: TRBJ1-1; D gene: -; CDR3 DNA: TGTGCCAGTAGTTACAGGGATACTGAAGCTTTCTTT; CDR3 protein: CASSYRDTEAFF
V gene: TRBV28; clone size: -; J gene: TRBJ1-5; D gene: -; CDR3 DNA: TGTGCCAGCAGTTTATTTAAACAGGGTCGCAATCAGCTCCAGCATTTT; CDR3 protein: CASSLFKQGRNQLQHF
V gene: TRBV4-1; clone size: -; J gene: TRBJ1-2; D gene: -; CDR3 DNA: TGCGCCAGCAGCCTTCAGGATGGGAACTATGGCTACACCTTC; CDR3 protein: CASSLQDGNYGYTF
V gene: TRBV11-2; clone size: -; J gene: TRBJ2-1; D gene: -; CDR3 DNA: TGTGTCAGCAGCACAGAATTATACTATGAGCAGTTCTTC; CDR3 protein: CVSSTELYYEQFF
V gene: TRBV29-1; clone size: -; J gene: TRBJ2-5; D gene: -; CDR3 DNA: TGCAGTGTTCCATCCAGGGGGAGGGAGACCCAGTGCTTC; CDR3 protein: CSVPSRGRETQCF
V gene: TRBV4-3; clone size: -; J gene: TRBJ1-2; D gene: TRBD1; CDR3 DNA: TGCGCCAGCAGCCAGGCAGGGGGGAGGAACTATGGCAACACCTTC; CDR3 protein: CASSQAGGRNYGNTF
V gene: TRBV6-5; clone size: -; J gene: TRBJ2-1; D gene: -; CDR3 DNA: TGTGCCAGCAGTTGGAAGCGAGGGGAGATCTACTATGAGCAGTTCTTC; CDR3 protein: CASSWKRGEIYYEQFF
V gene: TRBV12-3/TRBV12-4; clone size: medium-sized; J gene: TRBJ1-5; D gene: -; CDR3 DNA: TGTGCCAGCAGTTTCAGGGCGTCGGAGCAGCCCCAGCATTTT; CDR3 protein: CASSFRASEQPQHF
V gene: TRBV11-2; clone size: many; J gene: TRBJ2-1; D gene: -; CDR3 DNA: TGTGCCAGCAGCCCTAGGGCGGGGACCAATGAGCAGTTCTTC; CDR3 protein: CASSPRAGTNEQFF
V gene: TRBV5-1; clone size: -; J gene: TRBJ2-1; D gene: TRBD2; CDR3 DNA: TGTGCCAGCAGCTTAGAGGGCGGGAGCCATGAGCATTTCTTC; CDR3 protein: CASSLEGGSHEHFF
V gene: TRBV29-1; clone size: -; J gene: TRBJ1-1; D gene: -; CDR3 DNA: TGTAGCGGTGGACCGGGTTGGGGGATGAGCACTGAAGCTTTCTTT; CDR3 protein: CSGGPGWGMSTEAFF
V gene: TRBV28; clone size: -; J gene: TRBJ2-1; D gene: TRBD2; CDR3 DNA: TGTGCCACTAGCGGGAGGTCCTACAATGAGCAGTTCTTC; CDR3 protein: CATSGRSYNEQFF
V gene: TRBV29-1; clone size: -; J gene: TRBJ2-3; D gene: -; CDR3 DNA: TGCAGCGTTAATCTCACAGATACGCAGTATTTT; CDR3 protein: CSVNLTDTQYF
V gene: TRBV29-1; clone size: once; J gene: TRBJ2-2; D gene: TRBD2; CDR3 DNA: TGCAGCGTTGGGACTAGCGCGACGAACATCGGGAAGCTGTTTTTT; CDR3 protein: CSVGTSATNIGKLFF
V gene: TRBV5-6; clone size: once; J gene: TRBJ2-2; D gene: -; CDR3 DNA: TGTGCCAGCAGCTTGGGTCCGGACACCGGGGAGTTGTTTTTT; CDR3 protein: CASSLGPDTGELFF